Each of the 17 T cell receptor beta chains below was sequenced from the same sample in a study of control samples from healthy donors and cancer patients (dated by TCRdb to 2019 to 2021). The library was built by means of the immunoSEQ multiplex PCR assay. This is the immuneACCESS table as TCRdb keeps it, with only in-frame sequences that have V and J called. A part of the clones is gone; compared with another copy, unresolved V genes explain less than half, and the rest is unexplained. Here the sample has some 120,000 clones; 85% to 95% occur a single time. About 3.6% of the sample is in the top ten clones. Sequencing used blood. Receptor source: a man aged 25-45 years in good health.

The chain combines TRBV7-9 with TRBJ1-6; D perhaps matches TRBD1 (6 bases). V dropped 6 bases and J dropped 7 bases, with 13 bases sitting between them. The germline V gene encodes CDR1 SEHNR and CDR2 FQNEAQ (reference sequence). CDR3 length equals 14 residues. This CDR3 reads CASSPGAGNSPLHF. For the CDR3, the DNA is TGTGCCAGCAGTCCAGGGGCGGGGAATTCACCCCTCCACTTT.

The chain joins TRBV25-1 to TRBJ2-7; D perhaps matches TRBD1 (5 bases). This CDR3 has 15 residues. V lost 6 bases, J lost 4 bases, and 19 bases lay in between. The germline gives CDR1 MGHDK, CDR2 SYGVNS. As DNA, the CDR3 is TGTGCCAGCAGATCAGGGATGGGGCAACGTTACGAGCAGTACTTC. Translated, it gives CASRSGMGQRYEQYF.

The V and J genes are TRBV7-2 and TRBJ2-5; D uncertain. The germline V gene has CDR1 SGHTA and CDR2 FQGNSA. With 3 bases removed from V and 2 bases from J, the gap between germline ends came to 13 bases. The CDR3 runs to 15 residues. CDR3 sequence (DNA): TGTGCCAGCAGCTTCCGGACGTGGGGACAAGAGACCCAGTACTTC. Its translation: CASSFRTWGQETQYF.

The V and J genes are TRBV19 and TRBJ2-3; 10 nucleotides agree with TRBD1. The V gene end was trimmed by 1 base and the J gene end by 3 bases; junction bases not matched to a gene: 7. Germline CDR1 and CDR2: LNHDA and SQIVND (reference sequence). The CDR3 is 17 amino acids. The CDR3 DNA follows: TGTGCCAGTAGTATAGGACAGGGGGCGCCCCGGACAGATACGCAGTATTTT. This gives the protein CASSIGQGAPRTDTQYF.

The gene calls are TRBV4-3 and TRBJ2-1; D gene unclear. The germline V and J ends were trimmed by 8 bases and 8 bases, with 10 bases remaining between them. CDR3 length: 11 residues. Germline CDR1 reads LGHNA; CDR2 reads YSLEER. In nucleotides, the CDR3 is TGCGCCAGCGGATCTAAGTATGAGCAGTTCTTC. It is translated as CASGSKYEQFF.

The V and J genes are TRBV12-3 or TRBV12-4 and TRBJ2-1; D not resolved. The CDR3 is made up of 13 amino acids. V gave up 1 base and J gave up 6 bases, with 7 bases separating them. The CDR3 spells CASSLGAINEQFF. Written as DNA, the CDR3 is TGTGCCAGCAGTTTAGGGGCGATCAATGAGCAGTTCTTC.

V is TRBV3-1 (or the pseudogene TRBV3-2) and J is TRBJ2-7, with D possibly matching TRBD1 (6 bases). Germline CDR1 LGHDT, CDR2 YNNKEL (reference sequence). The CDR3 covers 13 residues. Between the trimmed V and J ends, which lost 4 bases and 0 bases, there was a span of 7 bases. As DNA, the CDR3 is TGTGCCAGCAGCCCGGACAGCTCCTACGAGCAGTACTTC. Amino acids: CASSPDSSYEQYF.

This sequence joins TRBV4-2 and TRBJ1-5; no clear D. The V gene's germline CDR1 is LGHNA and CDR2 YNFKEQ. The CDR3 has 13 amino acids. V lost 3 bases to trimming and J lost 4 bases, with 7 bases between them. The CDR3 DNA reads as TGTGCCAGCAGCCACGGGGATAATCAGCCCCAGCATTTT. Translation gives CASSHGDNQPQHF.

This clone was detected only once. This chain links TRBV3-1 (or the pseudogene TRBV3-2) with TRBJ2-7; TRBD1 might be the D (6 bases). The CDR3 is made up of 14 amino acids. With 3 bases removed from V and 6 bases from J, the gap between germline ends came to 15 bases. Germline CDR1 and CDR2: LGHDT and YNNKEL (reference sequence). This CDR3 is CASSHRGGVREQYF. In DNA, the CDR3 is TGTGCCAGCAGCCACAGGGGTGGGGTTCGCGAGCAGTACTTC.

The chain couples TRBV7-9 to TRBJ1-2; 8 bases are shared with TRBD1. The trim removed 5 bases at V and 0 bases at J, leaving 8 bases unmatched. This CDR3 has 16 amino acids. Germline-derived CDR1 and CDR2 are SEHNR and FQNEAQ (reference sequence). In DNA form, the CDR3 reads TGTGCCAGCAGCACCAACACAGGGGGAACTAACTATGGCTACACCTTC. It yields the protein CASSTNTGGTNYGYTF.

The chain couples TRBV19 to TRBJ1-1; the D is unclear. Trimming left V 3 bases short and J 8 bases short, with 10 bases between. Per the germline V gene, CDR1 is LNHDA and CDR2 is SQIVND (reference sequence). This CDR3 comprises 12 residues. CDR3 residues: CASSIFNREAFF. For the CDR3, the DNA is TGTGCCAGTAGTATTTTCAACCGGGAAGCTTTCTTT.

This clone was seen a single time. The rearrangement uses TRBV19 and TRBJ2-1; D is perhaps TRBD1 (5 bases). Trimming cost V 5 bases and J 4 bases, with 6 bases left between them. The CDR3 spans 12 residues. Germline V CDR1 and CDR2: LNHDA, SQIVND (reference sequence). CDR3 region: CASSDRYNEQFF. The CDR3 nucleotides read TGTGCCAGTAGTGACAGATACAATGAGCAGTTCTTC.

The chain links TRBV27 to TRBJ2-5; D is uncertain. V lost 5 bases and J lost 5, with 15 bases in between. The CDR3 totals 14 residues. Looked up from germline, CDR1 is MNHEY and CDR2 is SMNVEV (reference sequence). In nucleotides, the CDR3 is TGTGCCAGCAGTCCCCCCAACTCCGAGGAGACCCAGTACTTC. Translation: CASSPPNSEETQYF.

In this sample, this clone turned up once. The V and J genes are TRBV30 and TRBJ2-1; 8 nucleotides align to TRBD2. V shed 5 bases and J 5 bases; nucleotides not matched to a gene: 8. Germline CDR1 reads GTSNPN; CDR2 reads SVGIG (reference sequence). The CDR3 runs to 14 residues. The CDR3 loop reads CAWGMWRGDNEQFF. CDR3 bases: TGTGCCTGGGGTATGTGGCGGGGGGACAATGAGCAGTTCTTC.

The CDR3 coding sequence is TGTGCCAGCAGTCCCGTGGAGCTGGGGAGGAATGAGCAGTTCTTC. It translates to CASSPVELGRNEQFF. The rearrangement links TRBV6-5 to TRBJ2-1; D might be TRBD2 (6 bases). Germline-derived CDR1 and CDR2 are MNHEY and SVGAGI. CDR3 length equals 15 residues. The V end was cut by 5 bases, the J end by 7 bases, with 18 bases between.

The CDR3 loop is CASSQGGPGVEAFF. CDR3 in DNA: TGTGCCAGCAGCCAAGGCGGACCCGGGGTCGAAGCTTTCTTT. The chain recombines TRBV3-1 (or the pseudogene TRBV3-2) with TRBJ1-1; unclear D gene. This CDR3 has 14 amino acids. The germline V gene encodes CDR1 LGHDT and CDR2 YNNKEL (reference sequence). V lost 1 base to trimming and J lost 8 bases, with 14 bases between them.

This chain joins TRBV11-2 and TRBJ2-3; the D is unclear. Per germline, CDR1 SGHAT and CDR2 FQNNGV. With 5 bases removed from V and 1 base from J, the gap between germline ends came to 19 bases. The CDR3 totals 17 residues. The CDR3 DNA is TGTGCCAGCAGCCCGAGAACTTTTGGATGGGGCACAGATACGCAGTATTTT. Protein: CASSPRTFGWGTDTQYF.